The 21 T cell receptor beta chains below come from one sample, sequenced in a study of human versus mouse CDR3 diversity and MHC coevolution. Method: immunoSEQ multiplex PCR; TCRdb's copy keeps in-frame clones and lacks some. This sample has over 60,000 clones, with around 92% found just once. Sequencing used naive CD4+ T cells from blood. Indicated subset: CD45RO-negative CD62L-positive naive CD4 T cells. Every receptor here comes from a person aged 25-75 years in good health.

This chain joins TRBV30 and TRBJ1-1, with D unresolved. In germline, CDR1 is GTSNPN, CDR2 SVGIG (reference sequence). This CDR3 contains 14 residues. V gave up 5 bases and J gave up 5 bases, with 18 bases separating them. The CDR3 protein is CAWWIDWGGTEAFF. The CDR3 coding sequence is TGTGCCTGGTGGATTGATTGGGGAGGAACTGAAGCTTTCTTT. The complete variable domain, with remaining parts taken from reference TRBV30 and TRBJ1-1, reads SQTIHQWPATLVQPVGSPLSLECTVEGTSNPNLYWYRQAAGRGLQLLFYSVGIGQISSEVPQNLSASRPQDRQFILSSKKLLLSDSGFYLCAWWIDWGGTEAFFGQGTRLTVV.

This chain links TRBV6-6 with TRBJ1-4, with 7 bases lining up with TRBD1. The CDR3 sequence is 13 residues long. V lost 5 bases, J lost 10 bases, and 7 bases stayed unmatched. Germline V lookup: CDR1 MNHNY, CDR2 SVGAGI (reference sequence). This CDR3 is CASSVRQGGKLFF. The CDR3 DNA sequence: TGTGCCAGCAGTGTGCGACAGGGTGGAAAACTGTTTTTT.

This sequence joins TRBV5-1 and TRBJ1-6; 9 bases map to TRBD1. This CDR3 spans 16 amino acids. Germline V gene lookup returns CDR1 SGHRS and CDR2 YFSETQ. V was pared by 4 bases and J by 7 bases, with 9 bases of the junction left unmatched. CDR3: CASSIQPGQGNSPLHF. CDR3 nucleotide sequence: TGCGCCAGCAGCATCCAACCGGGACAGGGCAATTCACCCCTCCACTTT.

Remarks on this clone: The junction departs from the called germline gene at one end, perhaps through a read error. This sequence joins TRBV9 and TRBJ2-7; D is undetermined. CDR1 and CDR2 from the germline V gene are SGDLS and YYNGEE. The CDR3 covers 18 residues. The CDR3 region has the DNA TGTGCCAGCAGCGTAGCCTCCTCAGTCGTAACCTCACCCTTCTCCTTTTTTTTC. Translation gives CASSVASSVVTSPFSFFF. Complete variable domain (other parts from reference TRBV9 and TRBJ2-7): DSGVTQTPKHLITATGQRVTLRCSPRSGDLSVYWYQQSLDQGLQFLIQYYNGEERAKGNILERFSAQQFPDLHSELNLSSLELGDSALYFCASSVASSVVTSPFSFFFGPGTRLTVT.

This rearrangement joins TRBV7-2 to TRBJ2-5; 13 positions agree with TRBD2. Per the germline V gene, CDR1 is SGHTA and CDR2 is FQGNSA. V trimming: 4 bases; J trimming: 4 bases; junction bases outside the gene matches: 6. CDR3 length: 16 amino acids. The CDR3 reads CASSSTSGRAVETQYF. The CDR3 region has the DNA TGTGCCAGCAGCTCTACTAGCGGGAGGGCCGTAGAGACCCAGTACTTC.

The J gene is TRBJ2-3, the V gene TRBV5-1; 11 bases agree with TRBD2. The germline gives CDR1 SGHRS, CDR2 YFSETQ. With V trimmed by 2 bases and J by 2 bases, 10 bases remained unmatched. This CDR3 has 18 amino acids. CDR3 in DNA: TGCGCCAGCAGCTTAAGGGGCCTAGCGGGAGGATTCACAGATACGCAGTATTTT. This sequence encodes CASSLRGLAGGFTDTQYF.

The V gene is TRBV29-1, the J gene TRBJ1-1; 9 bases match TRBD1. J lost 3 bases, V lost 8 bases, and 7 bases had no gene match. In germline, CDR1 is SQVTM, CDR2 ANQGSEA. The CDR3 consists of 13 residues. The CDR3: CSLKQGADTEAFF. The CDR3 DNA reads TGCAGCTTGAAACAGGGGGCTGACACTGAAGCTTTCTTT.

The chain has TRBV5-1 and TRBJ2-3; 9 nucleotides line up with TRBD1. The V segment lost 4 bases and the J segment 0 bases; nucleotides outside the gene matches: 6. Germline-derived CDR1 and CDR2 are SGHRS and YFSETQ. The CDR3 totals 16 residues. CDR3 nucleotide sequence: TGCGCCAGCAGCGTGGGACAGGGCTGGAGCACAGATACGCAGTATTTT. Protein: CASSVGQGWSTDTQYF.

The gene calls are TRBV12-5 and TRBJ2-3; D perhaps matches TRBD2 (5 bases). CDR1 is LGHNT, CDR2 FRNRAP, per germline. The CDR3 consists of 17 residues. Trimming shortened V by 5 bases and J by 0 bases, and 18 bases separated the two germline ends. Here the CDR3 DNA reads TGTGCTAGTGGTCTGGGGTTGACTATTCCTAGCACAGATACGCAGTATTTT. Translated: CASGLGLTIPSTDTQYF.

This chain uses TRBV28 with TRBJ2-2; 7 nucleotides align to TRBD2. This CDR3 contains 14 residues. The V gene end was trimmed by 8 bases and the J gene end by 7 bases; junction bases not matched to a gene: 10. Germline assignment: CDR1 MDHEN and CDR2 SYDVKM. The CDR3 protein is CASFTGLGVGELFF. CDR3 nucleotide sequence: TGTGCCAGCTTCACAGGACTAGGTGTCGGGGAGCTGTTTTTT.

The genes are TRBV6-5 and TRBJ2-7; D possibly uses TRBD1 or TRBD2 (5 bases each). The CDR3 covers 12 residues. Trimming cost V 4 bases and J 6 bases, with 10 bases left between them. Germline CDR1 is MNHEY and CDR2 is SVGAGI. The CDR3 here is CASSSSGREQYF. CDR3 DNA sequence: TGTGCCAGCAGTTCCTCGGGGCGCGAGCAGTACTTC.

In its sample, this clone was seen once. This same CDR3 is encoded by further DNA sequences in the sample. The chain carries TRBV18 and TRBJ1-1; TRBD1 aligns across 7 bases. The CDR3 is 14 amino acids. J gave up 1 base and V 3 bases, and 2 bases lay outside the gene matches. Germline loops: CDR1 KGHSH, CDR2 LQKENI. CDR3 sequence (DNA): TGTGCCAGCTCACCGCAGGGGGGGAACACTGAAGCTTTCTTT. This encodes CASSPQGGNTEAFF.

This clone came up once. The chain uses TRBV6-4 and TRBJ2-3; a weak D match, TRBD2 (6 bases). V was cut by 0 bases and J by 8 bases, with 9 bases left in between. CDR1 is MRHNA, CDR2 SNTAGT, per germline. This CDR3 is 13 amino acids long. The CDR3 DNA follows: TGTGCCAGCAGTGACTCGAGGGGAGGTACGCAGTATTTT. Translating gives CASSDSRGGTQYF.

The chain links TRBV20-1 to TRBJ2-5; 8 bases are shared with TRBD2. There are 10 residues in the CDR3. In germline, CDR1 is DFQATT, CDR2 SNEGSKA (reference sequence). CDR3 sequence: CTGGAGTQYF. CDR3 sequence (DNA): TGCACCGGGGGGGCTGGGACCCAGTACTTC.

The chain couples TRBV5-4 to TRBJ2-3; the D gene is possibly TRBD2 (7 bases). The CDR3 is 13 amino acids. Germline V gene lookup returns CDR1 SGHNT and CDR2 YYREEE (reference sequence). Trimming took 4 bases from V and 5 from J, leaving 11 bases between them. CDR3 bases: TGTGCCAGCAGCGGGGGGGCCGGAGATACGCAGTATTTT. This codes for CASSGGAGDTQYF.

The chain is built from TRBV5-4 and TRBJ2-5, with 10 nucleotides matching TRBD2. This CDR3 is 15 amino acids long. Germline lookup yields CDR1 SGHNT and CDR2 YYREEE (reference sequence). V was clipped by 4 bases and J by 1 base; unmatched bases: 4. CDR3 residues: CASSISGGRQETQYF. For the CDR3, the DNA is TGTGCCAGCAGCATTAGCGGGGGGCGCCAAGAGACCCAGTACTTC.

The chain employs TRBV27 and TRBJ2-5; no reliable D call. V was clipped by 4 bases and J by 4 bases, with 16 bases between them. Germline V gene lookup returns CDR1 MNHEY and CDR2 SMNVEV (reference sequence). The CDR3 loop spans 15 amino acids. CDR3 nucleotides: TGTGCCAGCAGTTCCTCCCCTTCTAGAGGAGAGACCCAGTACTTC. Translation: CASSSSPSRGETQYF.

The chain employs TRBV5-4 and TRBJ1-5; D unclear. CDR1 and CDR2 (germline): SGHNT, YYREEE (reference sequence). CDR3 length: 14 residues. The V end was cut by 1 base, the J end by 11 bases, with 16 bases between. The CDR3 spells CASSLFGGLETQHF. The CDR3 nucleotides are TGTGCCAGCAGCTTGTTCGGCGGCCTCGAGACCCAGCATTTT.

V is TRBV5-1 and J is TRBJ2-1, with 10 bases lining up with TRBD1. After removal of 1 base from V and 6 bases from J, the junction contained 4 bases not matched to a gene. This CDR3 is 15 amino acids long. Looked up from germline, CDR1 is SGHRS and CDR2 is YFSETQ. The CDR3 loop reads CASSLWDRGSNEQFF. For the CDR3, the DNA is TGCGCCAGCAGCTTGTGGGACAGGGGAAGCAATGAGCAGTTCTTC.

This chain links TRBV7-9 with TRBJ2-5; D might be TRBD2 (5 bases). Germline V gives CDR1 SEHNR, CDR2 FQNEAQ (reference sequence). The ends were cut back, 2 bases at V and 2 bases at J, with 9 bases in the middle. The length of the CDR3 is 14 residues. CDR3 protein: CASSLFSGQETQYF. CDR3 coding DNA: TGTGCCAGCAGCTTATTCTCGGGGCAAGAGACCCAGTACTTC.

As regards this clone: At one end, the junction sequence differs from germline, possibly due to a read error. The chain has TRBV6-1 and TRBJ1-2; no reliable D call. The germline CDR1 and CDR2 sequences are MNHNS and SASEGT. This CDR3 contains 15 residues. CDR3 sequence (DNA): TGTGCCGGCAGTGAAAGTAACAGCCCAACGCGTGGCTACACCTTC. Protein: CAGSESNSPTRGYTF.